A single sample is the source of the 27 T cell receptor beta chains below, sequenced in a study of T cell responses to AZD1222 COVID-19 vaccine. Repertoires were generated with immunoSEQ multiplex PCR, while TCRdb's copy carries only in-frame clones and drops some. The sample lists 90,000 to 130,000 clones, 70% to 90% occurring once. The sample here was peripheral blood, taken on day 0 of AZD1222 vaccination. Receptor source: an adult in good health.

The rearrangement links TRBV9 to TRBJ2-5, with D perhaps matching TRBD2 (6 bases). Germline V gene lookup returns CDR1 SGDLS and CDR2 YYNGEE. Trimming cost V 3 bases and J 4 bases, with 13 bases left between them. This CDR3 spans 14 amino acids. In DNA, the CDR3 is TGTGCCAGCAGCGAAGGGGCTAGCGCAGAGACCCAGTACTTC. Amino acids: CASSEGASAETQYF.

The chain couples TRBV28 to TRBJ2-7; the D is unclear. Germline CDR1 is MDHEN and CDR2 is SYDVKM. There are 12 residues in the CDR3. V was shortened by 2 bases and J by 6 bases, with 8 bases between the two germline ends. This chain's CDR3 is CASSLTGFEQYF. CDR3 sequence (DNA): TGTGCCAGCAGTTTAACCGGGTTCGAGCAGTACTTC.

The chain links TRBV20-1 to TRBJ1-4; D perhaps matches TRBD1 (5 bases). CDR1 is DFQATT and CDR2 is SNEGSKA in the germline V gene (reference sequence). This CDR3 is built from 16 residues. With 3 bases removed from V and 4 bases from J, the gap between germline ends came to 18 bases. Here the CDR3 reads CSASGGSGTGNEKLFF. In nucleotides, the CDR3 is TGCAGTGCTAGTGGTGGTTCTGGGACCGGTAATGAAAAACTGTTTTTT.

This clone was recorded once. The V gene is TRBV7-2, the J gene TRBJ2-5; D is undetermined. The CDR3 has 15 residues. V was pared by 2 bases and J by 3 bases, with 13 bases between. Germline loops: CDR1 SGHTA, CDR2 FQGNSA. CDR3: CASSLIGIPKETQYF. The CDR3 nucleotides are TGTGCCAGCAGCTTAATCGGCATTCCCAAAGAGACCCAGTACTTC.

The chain has TRBV28 and TRBJ1-1, with D perhaps TRBD1 (6 bases). CDR1 MDHEN and CDR2 SYDVKM come from the germline V gene. The CDR3 covers 15 residues. The germline V and J ends were trimmed by 5 bases and 1 base, with 14 bases remaining between them. The chain's CDR3 is CASSPPLGGNTEAFF. CDR3 in DNA: TGTGCCAGCAGTCCTCCTTTAGGGGGGAACACTGAAGCTTTCTTT.

The rearrangement links TRBV6-2 or TRBV6-3 to TRBJ1-5; a weak D match, TRBD1 (6 bases). Between the trimmed V and J ends, which lost 2 bases and 6 bases, there was a span of 17 bases. This CDR3 has 16 residues. Germline assignment: CDR1 MNHEY and CDR2 SVGEGT. The CDR3 DNA sequence: TGTGCCAGCAGTTACGGTTGGGGGGGCTCTGGTCAGCCCCAGCATTTT. Translated: CASSYGWGGSGQPQHF.

The chain is built from TRBV12-3 or TRBV12-4 and TRBJ2-3; no clear D. Trimming left V 5 bases short and J 6 bases short, with 12 bases between. The CDR3 runs to 13 residues. CDR3 bases: TGTGCCAGCAGTCAAAACGACGGCGATACGCAGTATTTT. It encodes CASSQNDGDTQYF.

The CDR3 loop is CATSDPGRKETQYF. CDR3 DNA sequence: TGTGCCACCAGTGACCCGGGGAGAAAAGAGACCCAGTACTTC. The genes are TRBV24-1 and TRBJ2-5; a possible D gene is TRBD2 (5 bases). This CDR3 spans 14 amino acids. V was pared by 4 bases and J by 3 bases, with 11 bases between. Germline CDR1 and CDR2: KGHDR and SFDVKD.

The CDR3 protein is CASTKVLANEQFF. The CDR3 DNA follows: TGCGCCAGCACTAAAGTATTAGCCAATGAGCAGTTCTTC. The chain has TRBV5-1 and TRBJ2-1; D is unresolved. With 6 bases removed from V and 6 bases from J, the gap between germline ends came to 13 bases. Germline V gene data show CDR1 as SGHRS and CDR2 as YFSETQ. CDR3 length equals 13 residues.

The chain combines TRBV18 with TRBJ2-1; D is perhaps TRBD1 or TRBD2 (5 bases each). The germline V gene has CDR1 KGHSH and CDR2 LQKENI. The V end lost 5 bases, the J end lost 6 bases, and 20 bases lay between the germline ends. The CDR3 sequence is 16 residues long. This CDR3 reads CASSLGSRDVSNEQFF. In DNA form, the CDR3 reads TGTGCCAGCTCATTAGGATCCCGGGACGTCTCCAATGAGCAGTTCTTC.

The gene calls are TRBV27 and TRBJ2-2; a possible D gene is TRBD1 (5 bases). CDR3 length: 14 residues. From germline, CDR1 is MNHEY and CDR2 SMNVEV (reference sequence). Trimming shortened V by 3 bases and J by 7 bases, and 12 bases separated the two germline ends. This CDR3 reads CASSLGPYDGELFF. CDR3 nucleotide sequence: TGTGCCAGCAGTTTGGGGCCCTACGACGGGGAGCTGTTTTTT.

Only one count was recorded for this clone. V and J are TRBV15 and TRBJ1-6; D perhaps matches TRBD1 (6 bases). Germline assignment: CDR1 LNHNV and CDR2 YYDKDF (reference sequence). This CDR3 region has 19 residues. V was shortened by 3 bases and J by 0 bases, with 18 bases between the two germline ends. The CDR3 coding sequence is TGTGCCACCAGCAGGGACCTGGGGGCAGGGAGCTCCTATAATTCACCCCTCCACTTT. This sequence encodes CATSRDLGAGSSYNSPLHF.

This chain connects TRBV29-1 to TRBJ2-2, with TRBD1 identical over 7 bases. The germline V gene has CDR1 SQVTM and CDR2 ANQGSEA. This CDR3 is built from 14 residues. The trim removed 3 bases at V and 0 bases at J, leaving 1 base unmatched. CDR3 in amino acids: CSVETGTNTGELFF. In DNA form, the CDR3 reads TGCAGCGTTGAGACAGGGACGAACACCGGGGAGCTGTTTTTT.

The chain carries TRBV28 and TRBJ1-2; TRBD1 might be the D (5 bases). The germline CDR1 and CDR2 sequences are MDHEN and SYDVKM. The V end lost 2 bases, the J end lost 2 bases, and 9 bases lay between the germline ends. The CDR3 loop spans 14 amino acids. In nucleotides, the CDR3 is TGTGCCAGCAGTTTAGTTGGGGGGAACTATGGCTACACCTTC. Translated, it gives CASSLVGGNYGYTF.

The V and J genes are TRBV14 and TRBJ2-5; 7 bases fit TRBD2. Germline V gives CDR1 SGHDN, CDR2 FVKESK. This CDR3 region has 13 residues. V shed 4 bases, J shed 6 bases, and the junction held 5 bases outside the gene matches. The chain's CDR3 is CASSRGGVQTQYF. CDR3 bases: TGTGCCAGCAGCCGGGGAGGGGTCCAGACCCAGTACTTC.

This clone was seen a few times. The chain uses TRBV3-1 (or the pseudogene TRBV3-2) and TRBJ2-4; 12 nucleotides align to TRBD1. From germline, CDR1 is LGHDT and CDR2 YNNKEL (reference sequence). V dropped 5 bases and J dropped 1; count of bases not matched to a gene: 6. This CDR3 is built from 17 residues. The CDR3 sequence is CASSSGQGATAKNIQYF. As DNA, the CDR3 is TGTGCCAGCAGCTCGGGACAGGGGGCGACGGCCAAAAACATTCAGTACTTC.

This rearrangement joins TRBV19 to TRBJ2-3, with TRBD2 matching 7 bases. Trimming cost V 6 bases and J 5 bases; bases outside gene matches: 5. Germline CDR1 reads LNHDA; CDR2 reads SQIVND (reference sequence). This CDR3 contains 13 residues. Here the CDR3 DNA reads TGTGCCAGTAGCCTCAGGGAGGGAGATACGCAGTATTTT. This gives the protein CASSLREGDTQYF.

This chain uses TRBV20-1 with TRBJ2-1; 9 positions agree with TRBD2. The CDR3 covers 13 residues. Trimming cost V 3 bases and J 13 bases; bases outside gene matches: 10. CDR1 is DFQATT and CDR2 is SNEGSKA in the germline V gene (reference sequence). The chain's CDR3 is CSASLSGGTLQFF. The CDR3 DNA sequence: TGCAGTGCTAGTCTAAGCGGGGGGACCTTACAGTTCTTC.

This clone appeared a single time. The V gene is TRBV19, the J gene TRBJ1-1; a possible D gene is TRBD1 (5 bases). Trimming pared 4 bases from V and 7 bases from J, leaving 10 bases between. CDR3 length equals 12 residues. CDR1 and CDR2 from the germline V gene are LNHDA and SQIVND (reference sequence). CDR3 amino acids: CASSRGKREAFF. CDR3 bases: TGTGCCAGTAGTAGGGGGAAGCGTGAAGCTTTCTTT.

The chain combines TRBV10-2 with TRBJ2-2; the match to TRBD2 covers 7 bases. The CDR3 is 16 amino acids. With V trimmed by 0 bases and J by 4 bases, 5 bases remained unmatched. Germline V CDR1 and CDR2: WSHSY, SAAADI. CDR3 in amino acids: CASSESPSGSTGELFF. The CDR3 DNA follows: TGCGCCAGCAGTGAGTCGCCTAGCGGATCCACCGGGGAGCTGTTTTTT.

This chain joins TRBV4-2 and TRBJ2-2; D unclear. Germline lookup yields CDR1 LGHNA and CDR2 YNFKEQ. The CDR3 is 16 amino acids. The V gene lost 1 base and the J gene lost 4 bases, with 13 bases spanning the gap. CDR3 loop: CASSQALGGSTGELFF. CDR3 sequence (DNA): TGTGCCAGCAGCCAAGCTCTAGGCGGTTCCACCGGGGAGCTGTTTTTT.

The count of this clone is one. CDR3 loop: CASSPSGGVWNEQFF. Here the CDR3 DNA reads TGTGCCAGCAGCCCAAGCGGGGGGGTCTGGAATGAGCAGTTCTTC. The rearrangement links TRBV7-8 to TRBJ2-1; 10 nucleotides agree with TRBD2. Trimming at V came to 5 bases and at J to 7 bases, leaving 8 bases not matched to a gene. This CDR3 spans 15 amino acids. Germline V gives CDR1 SGHVS, CDR2 FQNEAQ.

The chain combines TRBV18 with TRBJ1-1, with TRBD1 matching over 7 bases. CDR1 KGHSH and CDR2 LQKENI come from the germline V gene. CDR3 length: 14 residues. V was pared by 6 bases and J by 5 bases, with 9 bases of the junction left unmatched. In DNA form, the CDR3 reads TGTGCCAGCTCTCAAGGGGGCGGCGGAACTGAAGCTTTCTTT. Translating it yields CASSQGGGGTEAFF.

The chain carries TRBV19 and TRBJ2-7; 7 bases agree with TRBD1. CDR3 length: 14 residues. Trimming removed 0 bases from V and 2 bases from J; junction bases left unmatched: 1. Germline V gene data show CDR1 as LNHDA and CDR2 as SQIVND (reference sequence). The CDR3 DNA reads as TGTGCCAGTAGTATAGAAACAGGGGCCTACGAGCAGTACTTC. This codes for CASSIETGAYEQYF.

The V and J genes are TRBV11-2 and TRBJ2-1, with a tentative D call TRBD2 (5 bases). Germline CDR1 SGHAT, CDR2 FQNNGV. This CDR3 is 13 amino acids long. V gave up 6 bases and J gave up 3 bases, with 9 bases separating them. The CDR3 spells CASSRSGYNEQFF. The CDR3 DNA follows: TGTGCCAGCAGTCGGAGCGGCTACAATGAGCAGTTCTTC.

The chain carries TRBV19 and TRBJ1-1; TRBD1 is a possible D gene (6 bases). CDR3 length: 15 amino acids. Trimming pared 5 bases from V and 8 bases from J, leaving 21 bases between. Germline V gene sequence: CDR1 LNHDA, CDR2 SQIVND (reference sequence). The CDR3 protein is CASSPWGTSSTEAFF. CDR3 sequence (DNA): TGTGCCAGTAGTCCCTGGGGGACATCCTCGACCGAAGCTTTCTTT.

The chain joins TRBV5-1 to TRBJ2-1, with 7 bases fitting TRBD2. Unmatched junction bases numbered 9, after V lost 4 bases and J lost 5 bases. CDR1 is SGHRS and CDR2 is YFSETQ in the germline V gene. The length of the CDR3 is 15 residues. In DNA, the CDR3 is TGCGCCAGCAGCCAAGTCCCTAGCGGTAACAATGAGCAGTTCTTC. This translates into CASSQVPSGNNEQFF.